This T cell receptor beta chain comes out of a study of response to subunit inactivated influenza vaccine. The CDR3 runs 16 residues. After removal of 2 bases from V and 6 bases from J, the junction contained 7 bases not matched to a gene. The germline gives CDR1 LGHDT, CDR2 YNNKEL (reference sequence). This clonotype was detected only a few times. TCRdb called the RT-PCR reads again in MiXCR, with one record for every CDR3 protein. In the table there are some 520,000 distinct CDR3 sequences, more than 15% of which are singletons. This chain uses TRBV3-1 with TRBJ2-3, with TRBD1 matching over 11 bases. Material: CD4+ T cells sorted from PBMCs, obtained roughly 24 months after vaccination. The source of this sequence is a man aged 45 to 70 who received an inactivated influenza vaccine. The CDR3: CASSQLWTGGKDTQYF. The CDR3 DNA follows: TGTGCCAGCAGCCAACTTTGGACAGGGGGCAAGGATACGCAGTATTTT.